This T cell receptor beta chain emerged from a study of shared T cell receptors in the human thymus. After removal of 0 bases from V and 5 bases from J, the junction contained 9 bases not matched to a gene. Germline lookup yields CDR1 SEHNR and CDR2 FQNEAQ (reference sequence). The CDR3 consists of 16 residues. The data were produced by immunoSEQ multiplex PCR, yet TCRdb's version contains in-frame clones alone and is incomplete. The sample holds roughly 560,000 clones, approximately 80% seen once. This same sample was also part of a study on human thymus T cells.

The sequenced material came from thymocytes. The chain combines TRBV7-9 with TRBJ2-7, with 8 bases that match TRBD2. This sequence originates from a boy under three years old with a congenital heart defect. The CDR3 sequence is CASSLAPGGRTNEQYF. The CDR3, as DNA: TGTGCCAGCAGCTTAGCGCCCGGCGGGAGGACCAACGAGCAGTACTTC.